This T cell receptor beta chain comes out of a study of blood T cell repertoires in COVID-19. Across the study: The study drew acute and convalescent COVID-19 samples from the United States, Italy and Spain. PBMCs, B-cell-depleted T cells, or T cells provided the cDNA or gDNA that made up the material.

As processed by the authors: By means of reference gene primer amplification, nucleated cell counts were estimated. TCRdb keeps only in-frame clones here, not all; method: immunoSEQ multiplex PCR. D and trimming come from the DNA, and the V and J calls and clone size come from that table. The sample contains around 150,000 clones, 80% to 90% of which appear only once. V was shortened by 4 bases and J by 10 bases, with 17 bases between the two germline ends. This CDR3 is built from 14 residues. CDR1 is MGHDK, CDR2 SYGVNS, per germline. This clone was observed a handful of times. Input material: peripheral blood. The V gene is TRBV25-1, the J gene TRBJ2-1, with D possibly TRBD2 on 5 matching bases. This TCR was sampled from a man aged 45-65 years with active COVID-19. In DNA form, the CDR3 reads TGTGCCAGCAGTGTACAGACTACAATGAGGGAGCAGTTCTTC. As protein: CASSVQTTMREQFF.